Below, 32 T cell receptor beta chains from the same sample are listed, as sequenced in a study of T cell responses to AZD1222 COVID-19 vaccine. TCRdb keeps only in-frame clones here, not all; method: immunoSEQ multiplex PCR. The data contain 54,000 or so clones, roughly nine tenths of them singletons. Source: peripheral blood, taken on day 0 of AZD1222 vaccination. All receptors come from an adult in good health.

The V gene is TRBV3-1 (or the pseudogene TRBV3-2), the J gene TRBJ1-5; no clear D. The CDR3 is 15 amino acids. V lost 3 bases and J 5 bases, leaving 14 bases between the germline ends. Germline V gives CDR1 LGHDT, CDR2 YNNKEL (reference sequence). CDR3 in DNA: TGTGCCAGCAGCCAGCGTCCAGGTGGTCATCAGCCCCAGCATTTT. Amino acid sequence: CASSQRPGGHQPQHF.

The V gene is TRBV19, the J gene TRBJ1-3; weak D call: TRBD1 (6 bases). The CDR3 loop spans 16 amino acids. With 5 bases removed from V and 0 bases from J, the gap between germline ends came to 14 bases. Germline CDR1 is LNHDA and CDR2 is SQIVND (reference sequence). CDR3 amino acids: CASSGGGALSGNTIYF. In nucleotides, the CDR3 is TGTGCCAGTAGTGGGGGCGGGGCCCTCTCTGGAAACACCATATATTTT.

CDR3 DNA: TGTGCCAGCAGTCCTCGGGAGGGGGCTGAGCCCCAGCATTTT. Its protein is CASSPREGAEPQHF. The chain links TRBV2 to TRBJ1-5, with 7 bases fitting TRBD1. Germline CDR1 is SNHLY and CDR2 is FYNNEI. This CDR3 region has 14 residues. V gave up 5 bases and J gave up 8 bases; unmatched junction bases: 9.

V is TRBV5-6 and J is TRBJ2-7; TRBD2 aligns across 11 bases. Germline V CDR1 and CDR2: SGHDT, YYEEEE. V lost 0 bases, J lost 4 bases, and 15 bases stayed unmatched. The CDR3 loop spans 19 amino acids. The CDR3 DNA reads TGTGCCAGCAGCTTGGCCTGGGTAGCGGGAGGGTTAAAGGTTTACGAGCAGTACTTC. Translated, it gives CASSLAWVAGGLKVYEQYF.

This clone has only a few counts. The gene calls are TRBV6-1 and TRBJ2-7, with unresolved D. Germline V CDR1 and CDR2: MNHNS, SASEGT. With 2 bases removed from V and 4 bases from J, the gap between germline ends came to 15 bases. The CDR3 consists of 15 residues. In DNA, the CDR3 is TGTGCCAGCAGTGAACCCGGAGACACCCGTTACGAGCAGTACTTC. Residues: CASSEPGDTRYEQYF.

This chain links TRBV2 with TRBJ1-5, with 8 positions matching TRBD1. The CDR3 consists of 14 residues. The junction had 8 bases not matched to a gene; V was cut back by 7 bases and J by 6 bases. CDR1 is SNHLY and CDR2 is FYNNEI in the germline V gene. CDR3 in amino acids: CASTQGAVVQPQHF. The CDR3 nucleotides read TGTGCCAGCACCCAGGGGGCTGTCGTTCAGCCCCAGCATTTT.

This clone was counted a few times. The chain links TRBV6-1 to TRBJ1-2, with TRBD1 identical over 10 bases. Germline V gene lookup returns CDR1 MNHNS and CDR2 SASEGT. Germline trimming cut 3 bases from V and 5 bases from J; bases unmatched to any gene: 12. The CDR3 is 17 amino acids. The DNA of the CDR3 is TGTGCCAGCAGTGACCACCGACAGGGGGCCCACGTGTATGGCTACACCTTC. Encoded protein: CASSDHRQGAHVYGYTF.

The genes are TRBV5-1 and TRBJ1-4; 7 bases are shared with TRBD1. Trimming cost V 0 bases and J 7 bases; bases outside gene matches: 3. Germline CDR1 is SGHRS and CDR2 is YFSETQ. CDR3 length: 14 amino acids. CDR3: CASSLDRGGEKLFF. For the CDR3, the DNA is TGCGCCAGCAGCTTGGACAGGGGTGGTGAAAAACTGTTTTTT.

The J gene is TRBJ2-4, the V gene TRBV3-1 (or the pseudogene TRBV3-2); 8 bases match TRBD1. The CDR3 extends over 15 amino acids. V lost 2 bases to trimming and J lost 0 bases; unmatched junction nucleotides: 0. Germline V CDR1 and CDR2: LGHDT, YNNKEL (reference sequence). Here the CDR3 reads CASSQQGAAKNIQYF. CDR3 coding DNA: TGTGCCAGCAGCCAACAGGGGGCAGCCAAAAACATTCAGTACTTC.

V usage is TRBV28 and J usage is TRBJ1-2; D uncertain. With 2 bases removed from V and 8 bases from J, the gap between germline ends came to 15 bases. The germline V gene has CDR1 MDHEN and CDR2 SYDVKM. There are 14 residues in the CDR3. Here the CDR3 DNA reads TGTGCCAGCAGTTTAGACCTTTCTGTAAGGGGCTACACCTTC. Encoded protein: CASSLDLSVRGYTF.

This sequence joins TRBV19 and TRBJ1-1, with 8 bases that match TRBD1. The CDR3 runs 15 residues. The V and J ends lost 6 bases and 4 bases, in that order; junction bases with no gene match: 10. Germline V gene data show CDR1 as LNHDA and CDR2 as SQIVND (reference sequence). DNA for the CDR3: TGTGCCAGTAGCCTTACGACAGGGGTGGGCACTGAAGCTTTCTTT. Translating gives CASSLTTGVGTEAFF.

The V and J genes are TRBV9 and TRBJ2-7; TRBD2 matches at 9 bases. V lost 3 bases, J lost 5 bases, and 9 bases stayed unmatched. This CDR3 contains 15 residues. Germline loops: CDR1 SGDLS, CDR2 YYNGEE. The chain's CDR3 is CASSEGVAGVHEQYF. The CDR3 DNA sequence: TGTGCCAGCAGCGAGGGGGTAGCGGGAGTACACGAGCAGTACTTC.

This chain links TRBV27 with TRBJ1-1; D is ambiguous. The CDR3 spans 14 residues. Trimming left V 3 bases short and J 1 base short, with 9 bases between. CDR1 is MNHEY, CDR2 SMNVEV, per germline (reference sequence). CDR3 coding DNA: TGTGCCAGCAGTTTTGTAGGAAGGAACACTGAAGCTTTCTTT. It specifies CASSFVGRNTEAFF.

This clone has only one observation. The V and J genes are TRBV5-1 and TRBJ1-3; no firm D call. CDR3 size: 14 residues. In germline, CDR1 is SGHRS, CDR2 YFSETQ. V was pared by 5 bases and J by 3 bases, with 12 bases between. CDR3 loop: CASSGLGFGNTIYF. DNA of the CDR3: TGCGCCAGCAGTGGTCTCGGGTTTGGAAACACCATATATTTT.

The chain is built from TRBV5-5 and TRBJ2-5; 12 positions match TRBD1. This CDR3 region has 15 residues. The J segment lost 5 bases and the V segment lost 3 bases, leaving 5 bases of the junction unmatched. From germline, CDR1 is SGHKS and CDR2 YYEKEE (reference sequence). The CDR3 loop reads CASSSGQGAWETQYF. DNA of the CDR3: TGTGCCAGCAGCTCGGGACAGGGGGCTTGGGAGACCCAGTACTTC.

The chain joins TRBV15 to TRBJ1-2; a weak D match, TRBD1 (6 bases). Per germline, CDR1 LNHNV and CDR2 YYDKDF (reference sequence). Trimming took 2 bases from V and 7 from J, leaving 17 bases between them. This CDR3 region has 15 residues. CDR3 sequence: CATSRSTGLEVGYTF. The CDR3 DNA follows: TGTGCCACCAGCAGATCTACAGGGTTGGAGGTTGGCTACACCTTC. Supplemented by reference TRBV15 and TRBJ1-2, the full variable domain reads DAMVIQNPRYQVTQFGKPVTLSCSQTLNHNVMYWYQQKSSQAPKLLFHYYDKDFNNEADTPDNFQSRRPNTSFCFLDIRSPGLGDTAMYLCATSRSTGLEVGYTFGSGTRLTVV.

The J gene is TRBJ2-7, the V gene TRBV19, with D perhaps matching TRBD1 (6 bases). The CDR3 is 15 amino acids. V lost 0 bases to trimming and J lost 2 bases, with 11 bases between them. Germline V CDR1 and CDR2: LNHDA, SQIVND (reference sequence). In DNA, the CDR3 is TGTGCCAGTAGTATAGATCAGAGACAGGCCTACGAGCAGTACTTC. Translation: CASSIDQRQAYEQYF.

This clone was picked up a small number of times. CDR3 protein: CASSPGQGAWTEAFF. CDR3 nucleotide sequence: TGTGCCAGCAGCCCAGGACAGGGGGCTTGGACTGAAGCTTTCTTT. The chain has TRBV7-9 and TRBJ1-1; 11 bases fit TRBD1. The CDR3 runs 15 residues. Per the germline V gene, CDR1 is SEHNR and CDR2 is FQNEAQ (reference sequence). V dropped 5 bases and J dropped 5; count of bases not matched to a gene: 7.

The V call is TRBV19, the J call TRBJ1-2; no clear D. There are 12 residues in the CDR3. CDR1 and CDR2 from the germline V gene are LNHDA and SQIVND (reference sequence). V dropped 6 bases and J dropped 2 bases, with 7 bases sitting between them. CDR3 loop: CASSPQNYGYTF. The CDR3 DNA reads as TGTGCCAGTAGCCCACAGAACTATGGCTACACCTTC. The whole variable domain, filled in from reference TRBV19 and TRBJ1-2, reads DGGITQSPKYLFRKEGQNVTLSCEQNLNHDAMYWYRQDPGQGLRLIYYSQIVNDFQKGDIAEGYSVSREKKESFPLTVTSAQKNPTAFYLCASSPQNYGYTFGSGTRLTVV.

The chain has TRBV5-1 and TRBJ2-1; 11 bases agree with TRBD2. Germline CDR1 is SGHRS and CDR2 is YFSETQ. The CDR3 extends over 15 amino acids. J lost 4 bases, V lost 6 bases, and 6 bases had no gene match. The CDR3: CASIPLAGVYNEQFF. DNA for the CDR3: TGCGCCAGCATCCCACTAGCGGGAGTATACAATGAGCAGTTCTTC.

The gene calls are TRBV7-9 and TRBJ1-1; TRBD1 is a possible D gene (6 bases). The V gene's germline CDR1 is SEHNR and CDR2 FQNEAQ (reference sequence). The V gene lost 3 bases and the J gene lost 4 bases, with 18 bases spanning the gap. This CDR3 spans 16 amino acids. The CDR3 reads CASSFSGGYRATEAFF. DNA of the CDR3: TGTGCCAGCAGCTTTTCAGGCGGATACAGGGCCACTGAAGCTTTCTTT.

This clone has only a few counts. The rearrangement uses TRBV28 and TRBJ2-7, with 9 bases lining up with TRBD2. Germline CDR1 is MDHEN and CDR2 is SYDVKM. V shed 5 bases, J shed 4 bases, and the junction held 9 bases outside the gene matches. The CDR3 runs 15 residues. This CDR3 reads CASSPLAGVGYEQYF. CDR3 bases: TGTGCCAGCAGTCCCTTAGCGGGAGTTGGGTACGAGCAGTACTTC. Looking up the rest from reference TRBV28 and TRBJ2-7 gives the full variable domain: DVKVTQSSRYLVKRTGEKVFLECVQDMDHENMFWYRQDPGLGLRLIYFSYDVKMKEKGDIPEGYSVSREKKERFSLILESASTNQTSMYLCASSPLAGVGYEQYFGPGTRLTVT.

The chain has TRBV25-1 and TRBJ2-5; no reliable D call. Germline V lookup: CDR1 MGHDK, CDR2 SYGVNS. V was trimmed by 5 bases and J by 0 bases, leaving 7 bases between them. The CDR3 sequence is 13 residues long. The CDR3 here is CASSSGYQETQYF. CDR3 nucleotide sequence: TGTGCCAGCAGTTCAGGCTACCAAGAGACCCAGTACTTC.

The chain combines TRBV27 with TRBJ2-5; 8 bases are shared with TRBD2. This CDR3 is 15 amino acids long. J lost 3 bases, V lost 5 bases, and 8 bases had no gene match. Germline assignment: CDR1 MNHEY and CDR2 SMNVEV (reference sequence). The CDR3 protein is CASSKWSSGEETQYF. DNA of the CDR3: TGTGCCAGCAGTAAGTGGAGTAGCGGGGAAGAGACCCAGTACTTC.

The V gene is TRBV28, the J gene TRBJ1-1, with TRBD1 identical over 9 bases. V shed 5 bases and J 11 bases; nucleotides not matched to a gene: 9. The CDR3 is 13 amino acids. Germline V gene sequence: CDR1 MDHEN, CDR2 SYDVKM. Here the CDR3 reads CASSLDRGVSAFF. The CDR3 DNA is TGTGCCAGCAGTCTTGACAGGGGGGTGAGTGCTTTCTTT.

This clone appeared a few times. The genes are TRBV27 and TRBJ1-6, with a tentative D call TRBD1 (6 bases). Germline CDR1 is MNHEY and CDR2 is SMNVEV (reference sequence). This CDR3 has 17 amino acids. V was pared by 5 bases and J by 4 bases, with 18 bases between. CDR3 DNA sequence: TGTGCCAGCAGTCAGGGACCTACAGGGTCTTATAATTCACCCCTCCACTTT. Translated: CASSQGPTGSYNSPLHF.

The sample holds one count of this clone. The genes are TRBV6-1 and TRBJ2-3, with 11 bases matching TRBD2. The CDR3 sequence is 18 residues long. The trim removed 3 bases at V and 1 base at J, leaving 9 bases unmatched. Germline lookup yields CDR1 MNHNS and CDR2 SASEGT. CDR3 amino acids: CASSDGASGRWGTDTQYF. The CDR3 DNA sequence: TGTGCCAGCAGTGACGGGGCTAGCGGGAGGTGGGGCACAGATACGCAGTATTTT.

This clone was seen once. The rearrangement uses TRBV10-3 and TRBJ1-5, with D possibly matching TRBD1 (6 bases). The length of the CDR3 is 17 residues. CDR1 and CDR2 from the germline V gene are ENHRY and SYGVKD. The ends were cut back, 11 bases at V and 0 bases at J, with 23 bases in the middle. CDR3 DNA: TGTGCCCCGTGGGGCAGGGGTCCTAGAAATAGCAATCAGCCCCAGCATTTT. Translated: CAPWGRGPRNSNQPQHF.

The chain is built from TRBV6-6 and TRBJ2-3; the D gene could be TRBD1 or TRBD2 (5 bases each). The CDR3 consists of 17 residues. CDR1 is MNHNY and CDR2 is SVGAGI in the germline V gene (reference sequence). Trimming took 5 bases from V and 4 from J, leaving 22 bases between them. This chain's CDR3 is CASSPPSPGRRSDTQYF. The CDR3, as DNA: TGTGCCAGCAGTCCCCCGAGCCCGGGACGGAGGTCAGATACGCAGTATTTT.

This chain joins TRBV29-1 and TRBJ2-5; D not certain. This CDR3 comprises 13 residues. Germline V gene lookup returns CDR1 SQVTM and CDR2 ANQGSEA. Trimming left V 3 bases short and J 7 bases short, with 15 bases between. The CDR3 region has the DNA TGCAGCGTTGATGGACCAGAGTTCGGGACCCAGTACTTC. Encoded protein: CSVDGPEFGTQYF.

Written as DNA, the CDR3 is TGTGCCAGCAGAGCGACGGGGCAAAACACTGAAGCTTTCTTT. Translation gives CASRATGQNTEAFF. The chain couples TRBV6-5 to TRBJ1-1, with D possibly being TRBD1 (5 bases). V was trimmed by 6 bases and J by 2 bases, leaving 13 bases between them. The CDR3 totals 14 residues. CDR1 is MNHEY, CDR2 SVGAGI, per germline.

This clone was observed once. The chain carries TRBV5-1 and TRBJ1-1; TRBD1 is a possible D gene (6 bases). The CDR3 is made up of 15 amino acids. Germline lookup yields CDR1 SGHRS and CDR2 YFSETQ. V dropped 4 bases and J dropped 0 bases, with 13 bases sitting between them. The CDR3 DNA is TGCGCCAGCAGCCAGGGACAAAACATGAACACTGAAGCTTTCTTT. It codes for CASSQGQNMNTEAFF.